A selection of T cell receptor beta chains follows, all from one sample in a study of T cell responses to AZD1222 COVID-19 vaccine. The data were produced by immunoSEQ multiplex PCR, yet TCRdb's version contains in-frame clones alone and is incomplete. The top ten clones hold 2.5% to 3.5% of a sample with around 150,000 clones, 92% of them seen once. Sequenced material: peripheral blood, taken 28 days after the second AZD1222 dose. Receptors originate from an adult who received the AZD1222 COVID-19 vaccine. CDR3s include the opening cysteine and the closing phenylalanine or tryptophan. The D gene is left open where the match is weak. Not all rows give a size; the values are once, few, many and, for expanded clones, a class.

d_call	v_call	j_call	clone_size	cdr3_aa	cdr3_nt
.	TRBV29-1	TRBJ2-3	once	CSVEGPGHLITDTQYF	TGCAGCGTTGAAGGCCCGGGACATCTCATCACAGATACGCAGTATTTT
.	TRBV7-9	TRBJ2-2	.	CASSPNRDGELFF	TGTGCCAGCAGCCCGAACAGGGACGGGGAGCTGTTTTTT
.	TRBV6-2/TRBV6-3	TRBJ2-7	once	CASSREFYEQYF	TGTGCCAGCAGTCGGGAGTTCTACGAGCAGTACTTC
TRBD2	TRBV24-1	TRBJ2-1	.	CATSDPNGLDYNEQFF	TGTGCCACCAGTGATCCGAACGGACTAGACTACAATGAGCAGTTCTTC
.	TRBV11-2	TRBJ1-2	.	CASSREGSGYTF	TGTGCCAGCAGCCGAGAGGGGAGTGGCTACACCTTC
TRBD2	TRBV5-1	TRBJ2-7	.	CASSSSSGSLEQYF	TGCGCCAGCAGCTCCTCTAGCGGGAGTTTGGAGCAGTACTTC
.	TRBV6-1	TRBJ2-6	.	CASSELATYGANVLTF	TGTGCCAGCAGTGAATTGGCTACGTATGGGGCCAACGTCCTGACTTTC
.	TRBV6-1	TRBJ1-1	.	CASSEVVREVDFF	TGTGCCAGCAGTGAAGTGGTCAGGGAAGTCGATTTCTTT
TRBD2	TRBV29-1	TRBJ2-2	once	CSAWTSGSATGELFF	TGCAGCGCCTGGACTAGCGGGAGTGCAACCGGGGAGCTGTTTTTT
TRBD2	TRBV11-2	TRBJ2-1	.	CASRSGGYNEQFF	TGTGCCAGCCGGAGCGGGGGCTACAATGAGCAGTTCTTC
.	TRBV19	TRBJ2-6	.	CASSIAGSAGANVLTF	TGTGCCAGTAGTATCGCTGGGTCAGCTGGGGCCAACGTCCTGACTTTC
.	TRBV7-2	TRBJ2-1	.	CASSLRSPGPYNEQFF	TGTGCCAGCAGCTTGAGGTCCCCGGGACCCTACAATGAGCAGTTCTTC
.	TRBV7-2	TRBJ1-1	.	CASSPGDIEAFF	TGTGCCAGCAGCCCAGGGGACATCGAAGCTTTCTTT
TRBD1	TRBV7-2	TRBJ1-2	.	CASSFLPGQGDGYTF	TGTGCCAGCAGCTTCCTACCGGGACAGGGTGATGGCTACACCTTC
.	TRBV10-1	TRBJ1-6	once	CASSEGRYNSPLHF	TGCGCCAGCAGTGAGGGTCGGTATAATTCACCCCTCCACTTT
.	TRBV11-2	TRBJ2-7	.	CASRGGAGTRSIFGQYF	TGTGCCAGCAGAGGGGGGGCAGGGACAAGATCAATTTTTGGGCAGTACTTC
TRBD2	TRBV20-1	TRBJ2-1	.	CSASLTSGYNEQFF	TGCAGTGCTAGTCTGACTAGCGGATACAATGAGCAGTTCTTC
.	TRBV24-1	TRBJ2-2	.	CATSDLEQSGELFF	TGTGCCACCAGTGATTTGGAACAGTCCGGGGAGCTGTTTTTT
.	TRBV28	TRBJ1-5	.	CASRRIPRVIVVGNQPQHF	TGTGCCAGCAGGCGCATTCCACGGGTCATCGTTGTGGGCAATCAGCCCCAGCATTTT
.	TRBV15	TRBJ2-1	.	CATSRGRLEDNEQFF	TGTGCCACCAGCAGAGGGAGACTAGAGGACAATGAGCAGTTCTTC
.	TRBV24-1	TRBJ2-3	once	CATSDFWLGKDTQYF	TGTGCCACCAGTGATTTTTGGCTAGGGAAGGATACGCAGTATTTT
.	TRBV28	TRBJ2-2	.	CATRSLGTGELFF	TGTGCCACCCGTAGTCTGGGCACCGGGGAGCTGTTTTTT
.	TRBV5-1	TRBJ1-1	.	CASSKGAGNTEAFF	TGCGCCAGCAGCAAAGGGGCGGGTAACACTGAAGCTTTCTTT
TRBD1	TRBV30	TRBJ1-2	.	CAWSLLEGAYGYTF	TGTGCCTGGAGCCTTCTGGAGGGGGCCTATGGCTACACCTTC
.	TRBV28	TRBJ1-1	.	CASSQQPATEAFF	TGTGCCAGCTCACAACAGCCAGCCACTGAAGCTTTCTTT
.	TRBV19	TRBJ2-2	.	CASRRGKGLLGELFF	TGTGCCAGTAGAAGGGGGAAGGGCCTATTAGGGGAGCTGTTTTTT
.	TRBV7-8	TRBJ2-7	.	CASSLNRISSYEQYF	TGTGCCAGCAGCTTAAATAGGATTAGCTCCTACGAGCAGTACTTC
.	TRBV18	TRBJ1-2	.	CASDALNYGYTF	TGTGCCAGCGACGCGCTTAACTATGGCTACACCTTC
.	TRBV20-1	TRBJ1-2	.	CSASPGRAYTF	TGCAGTGCTAGTCCGGGCAGGGCCTACACCTTC
TRBD1	TRBV6-5	TRBJ2-7	.	CASTTGTGIPYEQYF	TGTGCCAGCACCACGGGGACAGGTATTCCTTACGAGCAGTACTTC
.	TRBV5-1	TRBJ2-7	.	CASSLEGLFEQYF	TGCGCCAGCAGCTTGGAGGGCCTCTTCGAGCAGTACTTC
.	TRBV9	TRBJ1-2	.	CASSVAINYGYTF	TGTGCCAGCAGCGTAGCCATTAACTATGGCTACACCTTC
.	TRBV28	TRBJ1-2	once	CASTVARGRAYGYTF	TGTGCCAGCACCGTAGCCCGGGGGCGCGCCTATGGCTACACCTTC
TRBD2	TRBV9	TRBJ2-2	once	CASSVGGLRGRANTGELFF	TGTGCCAGCAGCGTAGGGGGTCTTCGCGGGAGGGCGAACACCGGGGAGCTGTTTTTT
TRBD2	TRBV3-1/TRBV3-2	TRBJ2-7	.	CASSQDRRDYSYEQYF	TGTGCCAGCAGCCAAGATCGGCGGGACTACTCCTACGAGCAGTACTTC
.	TRBV21-1	TRBJ2-7	.	CASSKECGTGHPDEQYF	TGTGCCAGCAGCAAAGAATGTGGGACAGGGCATCCGGACGAGCAGTACTTC
.	TRBV5-1	TRBJ1-1	.	CASSLYRGAGAEAFF	TGCGCCAGCAGCTTGTATCGCGGGGCCGGGGCTGAAGCTTTCTTT
TRBD2	TRBV11-2	TRBJ2-7	once	CASSAGVAGIYEQYF	TGTGCCAGCAGCGCCGGGGTAGCGGGAATCTACGAGCAGTACTTC
.	TRBV7-3	TRBJ2-1	.	CASSPQGLSYNEQFF	TGTGCCAGCAGCCCTCAGGGTTTGTCCTACAATGAGCAGTTCTTC
.	TRBV28	TRBJ1-2	.	CASSLLDSFGRGLWNYGYTF	TGTGCCAGCAGTTTATTGGATTCTTTTGGCAGGGGCTTATGGAACTATGGCTACACCTTC
.	TRBV15	TRBJ2-1	once	CATSIGGPLNEQFF	TGTGCCACCAGCATCGGGGGGCCCCTTAATGAGCAGTTCTTC
.	TRBV7-2	TRBJ1-5	.	CASSLGTGSHQPQHF	TGTGCCAGCAGCTTAGGTACAGGGAGCCATCAGCCCCAGCATTTT
.	TRBV20-1	TRBJ1-1	.	CSASDPTVNTEAFF	TGCAGTGCTAGTGATCCGACAGTGAACACTGAAGCTTTCTTT
.	TRBV2	TRBJ1-6	.	CAASGDNSPLHF	TGTGCCGCTTCGGGGGATAATTCACCCCTCCACTTT
.	TRBV2	TRBJ2-3	.	CASSRDLDTQYF	TGTGCCAGCTCGAGGGATTTAGATACGCAGTATTTT
.	TRBV12-3/TRBV12-4	TRBJ1-2	.	CASSPPQGRETTF	TGTGCCAGCAGTCCCCCCCAAGGCAGGGAAACCACCTTC
TRBD1	TRBV24-1	TRBJ1-2	.	CATSAGTGTYGYTF	TGTGCCACCAGTGCCGGGACAGGGACCTATGGCTACACCTTC
TRBD1	TRBV12-5	TRBJ1-1	once	CASAWGRGLANITEAFF	TGTGCTAGTGCCTGGGGGAGGGGGCTGGCCAACATAACTGAAGCTTTCTTT
.	TRBV10-3	TRBJ1-5	.	CAISESPNHSNQPQHF	TGTGCCATCAGTGAGTCCCCTAACCATAGCAATCAGCCCCAGCATTTT